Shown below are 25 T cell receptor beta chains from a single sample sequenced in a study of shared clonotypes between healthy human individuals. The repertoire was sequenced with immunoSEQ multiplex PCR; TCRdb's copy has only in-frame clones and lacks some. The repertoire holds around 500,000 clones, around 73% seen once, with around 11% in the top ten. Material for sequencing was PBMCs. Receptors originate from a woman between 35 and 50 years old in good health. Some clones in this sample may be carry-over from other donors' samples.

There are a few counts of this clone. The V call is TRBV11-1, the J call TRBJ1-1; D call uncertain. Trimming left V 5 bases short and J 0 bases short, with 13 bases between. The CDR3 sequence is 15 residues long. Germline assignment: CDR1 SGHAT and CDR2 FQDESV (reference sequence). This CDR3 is CASSPEGAMNTEAFF. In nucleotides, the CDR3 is TGTGCCAGCAGCCCTGAAGGTGCTATGAACACTGAAGCTTTCTTT. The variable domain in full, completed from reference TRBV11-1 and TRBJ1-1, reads EAEVAQSPRYKITEKSQAVAFWCDPISGHATLYWYRQILGQGPELLVQFQDESVVDDSQLPKDRFSAERLKGVDSTLKIQPAELGDSAMYLCASSPEGAMNTEAFFGQGTRLTVV.

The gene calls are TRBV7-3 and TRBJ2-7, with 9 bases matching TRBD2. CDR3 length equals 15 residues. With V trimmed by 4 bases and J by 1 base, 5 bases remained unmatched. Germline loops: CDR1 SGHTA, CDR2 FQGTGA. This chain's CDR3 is CASSSIAGESYEQYF. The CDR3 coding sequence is TGTGCCAGCAGCTCCATAGCGGGAGAATCCTACGAGCAGTACTTC.

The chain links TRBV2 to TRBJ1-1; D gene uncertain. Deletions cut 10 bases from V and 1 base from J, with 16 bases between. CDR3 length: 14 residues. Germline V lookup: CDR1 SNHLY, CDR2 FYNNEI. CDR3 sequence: CAIPRETENTEAFF. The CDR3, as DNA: TGTGCCATCCCCCGGGAGACTGAGAACACTGAAGCTTTCTTT.

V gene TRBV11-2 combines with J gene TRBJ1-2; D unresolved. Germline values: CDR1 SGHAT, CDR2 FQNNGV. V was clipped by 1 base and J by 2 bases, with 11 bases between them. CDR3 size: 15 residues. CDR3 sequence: CASSLVGRPNYGYTF. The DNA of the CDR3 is TGTGCCAGCAGCTTAGTGGGTAGACCCAACTATGGCTACACCTTC.

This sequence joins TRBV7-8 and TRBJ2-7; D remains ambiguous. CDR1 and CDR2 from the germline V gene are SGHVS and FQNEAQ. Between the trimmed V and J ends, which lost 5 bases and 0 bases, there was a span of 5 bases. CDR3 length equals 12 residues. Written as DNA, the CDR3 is TGTGCCAGCAGCATGAGCTCCTACGAGCAGTACTTC. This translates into CASSMSSYEQYF. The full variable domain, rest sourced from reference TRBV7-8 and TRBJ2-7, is GAGVSQSPRYKVAKRGQDVALRCDPISGHVSLFWYQQALGQGPEFLTYFQNEAQLDKSGLPSDRFFAERPEGSVSTLKIQRTQQEDSAVYLCASSMSSYEQYFGPGTRLTVT.

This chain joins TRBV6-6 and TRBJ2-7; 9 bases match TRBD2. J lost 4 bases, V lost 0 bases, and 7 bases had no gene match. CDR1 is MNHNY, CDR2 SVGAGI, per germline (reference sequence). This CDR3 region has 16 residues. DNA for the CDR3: TGTGCCAGCAGTTACTCGCCTAGCGGGAACAAATACGAGCAGTACTTC. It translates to CASSYSPSGNKYEQYF.

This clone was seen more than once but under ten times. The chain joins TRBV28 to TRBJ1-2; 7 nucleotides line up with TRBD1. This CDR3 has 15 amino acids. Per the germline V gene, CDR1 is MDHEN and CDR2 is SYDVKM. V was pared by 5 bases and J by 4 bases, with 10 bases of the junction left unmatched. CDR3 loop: CASSVNRGPLYGYTF. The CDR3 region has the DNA TGTGCCAGCAGTGTCAATAGGGGGCCCCTCTATGGCTACACCTTC.

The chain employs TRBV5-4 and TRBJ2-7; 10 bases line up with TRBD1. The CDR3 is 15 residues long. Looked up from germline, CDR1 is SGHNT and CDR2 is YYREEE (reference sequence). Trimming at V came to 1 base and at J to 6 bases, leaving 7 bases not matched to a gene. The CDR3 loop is CASSLFSGQGTEQYF. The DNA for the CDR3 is TGTGCCAGCAGCTTGTTTTCGGGACAGGGGACCGAGCAGTACTTC.

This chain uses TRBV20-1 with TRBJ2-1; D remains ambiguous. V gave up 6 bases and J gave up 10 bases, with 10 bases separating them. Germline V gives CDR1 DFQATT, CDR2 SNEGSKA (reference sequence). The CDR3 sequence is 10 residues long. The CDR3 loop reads CSAYSLEQFF. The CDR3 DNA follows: TGCAGTGCCTACTCCTTAGAGCAGTTCTTC.

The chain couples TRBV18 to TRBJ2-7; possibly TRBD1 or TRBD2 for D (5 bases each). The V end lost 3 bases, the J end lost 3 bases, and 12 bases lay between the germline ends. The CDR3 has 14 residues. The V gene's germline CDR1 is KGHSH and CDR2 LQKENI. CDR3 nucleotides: TGTGCCAGCTCACCTAGGGGACCTGACTACGAGCAGTACTTC. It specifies CASSPRGPDYEQYF. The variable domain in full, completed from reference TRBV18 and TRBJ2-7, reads NAGVMQNPRHLVRRRGQEARLRCSPMKGHSHVYWYRQLPEEGLKFMVYLQKENIIDESGMPKERFSAEFPKEGPSILRIQQVVRGDSAAYFCASSPRGPDYEQYFGPGTRLTVT.

This CDR3 reads CASSFRQTLDGNTEAFF. The CDR3 DNA reads as TGTGCCAGCAGCTTCAGACAGACGCTAGATGGTAACACTGAAGCTTTCTTT. The V call is TRBV7-2, the J call TRBJ1-1; D may be TRBD1 (5 bases). Trimming removed 3 bases at V and 2 bases at J, with 19 bases between. In germline, CDR1 is SGHTA, CDR2 FQGNSA. The CDR3 is made up of 17 amino acids.

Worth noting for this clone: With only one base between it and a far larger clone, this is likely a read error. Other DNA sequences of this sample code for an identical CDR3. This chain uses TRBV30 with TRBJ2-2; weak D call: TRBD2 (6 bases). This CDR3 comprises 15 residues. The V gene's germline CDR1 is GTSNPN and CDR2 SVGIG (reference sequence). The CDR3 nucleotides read TGTGCCTGGAGTCGGCTAGCGACCATAACCGGGGAGCTATTTTTT. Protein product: CAWSRLATITGELFF.

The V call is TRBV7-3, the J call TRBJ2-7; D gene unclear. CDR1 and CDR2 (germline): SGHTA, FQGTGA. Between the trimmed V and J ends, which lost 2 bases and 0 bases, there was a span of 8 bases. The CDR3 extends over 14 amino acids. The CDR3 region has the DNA TGTGCCAGCAGCTTAGCCGGAAGCTCCTACGAGCAGTACTTC. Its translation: CASSLAGSSYEQYF. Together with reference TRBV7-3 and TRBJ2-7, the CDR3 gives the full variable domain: GAGVSQTPSNKVTEKGKYVELRCDPISGHTALYWYRQSLGQGPEFLIYFQGTGAADDSGLPNDRFFAVRPEGSVSTLKIQRTERGDSAVYLCASSLAGSSYEQYFGPGTRLTVT.

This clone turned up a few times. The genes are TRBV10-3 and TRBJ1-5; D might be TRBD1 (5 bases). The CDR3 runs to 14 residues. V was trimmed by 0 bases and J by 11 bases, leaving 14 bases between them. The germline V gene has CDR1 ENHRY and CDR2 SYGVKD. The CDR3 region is CAISESDTTGAQHF. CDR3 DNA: TGTGCCATCAGTGAGTCGGACACGACTGGGGCCCAGCATTTT.

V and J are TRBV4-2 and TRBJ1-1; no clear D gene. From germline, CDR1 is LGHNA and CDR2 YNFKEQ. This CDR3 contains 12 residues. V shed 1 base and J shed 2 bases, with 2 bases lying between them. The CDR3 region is CASSQVNTEAFF. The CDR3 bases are TGTGCCAGCAGCCAAGTTAACACTGAAGCTTTCTTT.

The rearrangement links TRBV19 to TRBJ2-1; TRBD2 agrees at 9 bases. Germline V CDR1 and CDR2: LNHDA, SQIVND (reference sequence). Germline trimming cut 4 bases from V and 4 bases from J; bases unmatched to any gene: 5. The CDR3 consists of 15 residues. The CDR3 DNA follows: TGTGCCAGTAGTACCTCCGGACTAGCGTACAATGAGCAGTTCTTC. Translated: CASSTSGLAYNEQFF.

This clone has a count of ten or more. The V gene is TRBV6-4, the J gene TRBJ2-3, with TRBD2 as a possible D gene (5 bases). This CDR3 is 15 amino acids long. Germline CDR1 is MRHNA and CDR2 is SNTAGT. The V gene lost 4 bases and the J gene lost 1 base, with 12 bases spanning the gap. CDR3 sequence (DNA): TGTGCCAGCAGTGTTTCATCCGGGGGCACAGATACGCAGTATTTT. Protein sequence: CASSVSSGGTDTQYF.

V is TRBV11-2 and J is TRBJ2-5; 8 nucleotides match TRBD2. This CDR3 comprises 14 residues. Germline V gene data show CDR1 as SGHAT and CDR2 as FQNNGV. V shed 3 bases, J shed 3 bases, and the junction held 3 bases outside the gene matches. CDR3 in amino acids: CASSLLGGEETQYF. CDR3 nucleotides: TGTGCCAGCAGCTTGCTCGGGGGGGAAGAGACCCAGTACTTC.

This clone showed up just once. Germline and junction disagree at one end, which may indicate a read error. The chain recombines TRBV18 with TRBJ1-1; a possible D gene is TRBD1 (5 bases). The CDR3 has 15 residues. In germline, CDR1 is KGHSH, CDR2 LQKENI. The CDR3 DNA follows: TGTGCCAGCTCTCCACCGACTACAGGCGAAACTGAAGCTTTCTTT. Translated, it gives CASSPPTTGETEAFF.

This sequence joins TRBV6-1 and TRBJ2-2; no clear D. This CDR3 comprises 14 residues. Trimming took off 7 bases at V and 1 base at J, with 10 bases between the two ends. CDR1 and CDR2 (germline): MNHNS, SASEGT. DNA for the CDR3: TGTGCCAGCAAACCTTCTGTGAACACCGGGGAGCTGTTTTTT. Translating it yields CASKPSVNTGELFF.

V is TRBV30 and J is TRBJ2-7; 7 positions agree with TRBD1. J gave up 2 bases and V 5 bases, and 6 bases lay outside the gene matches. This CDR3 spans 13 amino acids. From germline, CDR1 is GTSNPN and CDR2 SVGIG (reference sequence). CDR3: CAWVRDRPYEQYF. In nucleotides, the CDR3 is TGTGCCTGGGTCCGGGACAGACCCTACGAGCAGTACTTC.

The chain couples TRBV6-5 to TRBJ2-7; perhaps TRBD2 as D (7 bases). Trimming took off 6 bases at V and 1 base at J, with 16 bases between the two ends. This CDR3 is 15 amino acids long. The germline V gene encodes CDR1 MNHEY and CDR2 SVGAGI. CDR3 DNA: TGTGCCAGCAGGCGAAGTAGGGGGGGATCCTACGAGCAGTACTTC. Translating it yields CASRRSRGGSYEQYF.

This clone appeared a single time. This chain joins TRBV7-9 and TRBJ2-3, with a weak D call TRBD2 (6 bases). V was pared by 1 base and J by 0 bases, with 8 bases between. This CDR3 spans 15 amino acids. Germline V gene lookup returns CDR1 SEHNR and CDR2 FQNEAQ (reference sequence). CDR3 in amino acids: CASSLEEGSTDTQYF. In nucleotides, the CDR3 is TGTGCCAGCAGCTTAGAGGAGGGTAGCACAGATACGCAGTATTTT.

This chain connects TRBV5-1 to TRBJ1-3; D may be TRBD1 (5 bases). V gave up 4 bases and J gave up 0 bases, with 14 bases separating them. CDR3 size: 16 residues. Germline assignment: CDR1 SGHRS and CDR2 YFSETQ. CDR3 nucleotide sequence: TGCGCCAGCAGCACCCGACAGTTGGGCTCTGGAAACACCATATATTTT. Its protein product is CASSTRQLGSGNTIYF.

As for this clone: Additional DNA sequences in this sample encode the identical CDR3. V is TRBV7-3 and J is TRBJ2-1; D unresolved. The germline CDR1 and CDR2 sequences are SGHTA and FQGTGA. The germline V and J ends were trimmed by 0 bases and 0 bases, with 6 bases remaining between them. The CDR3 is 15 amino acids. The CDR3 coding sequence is TGTGCCAGCAGCTTAACGGGCGACTCCTACAATGAGCAGTTCTTC. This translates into CASSLTGDSYNEQFF.